The 2 T cell receptor beta chains listed next were all sequenced from one sample in a study of stem cell transplantation in POMP-related autoinflammatory disease. Clones were sequenced by immunoSEQ multiplex PCR, and TCRdb holds only the in-frame ones, with some missing. The sample yields 30,000 or so clones, around 88% seen once. This sample comprised CD4+ T cells from PBMCs, obtained before stem cell transplantation. The receptors were gathered from a human donor with POMP-related autoinflammation and immune dysregulation (PRAID).

This chain uses TRBV28 with TRBJ1-1; 9 positions agree with TRBD1. Germline lookup yields CDR1 MDHEN and CDR2 SYDVKM. The length of the CDR3 is 15 residues. J lost 1 base, V lost 0 bases, and 0 bases had no gene match. DNA of the CDR3: TGTGCCAGCAGTTTATGGGGACAGGGGAACACTGAAGCTTTCTTT. Translation: CASSLWGQGNTEAFF.

This chain links TRBV7-9 with TRBJ1-3; D is uncertain. V lost 3 bases to trimming and J lost 0 bases, with 6 bases between them. CDR1 and CDR2 from the germline V gene are SEHNR and FQNEAQ (reference sequence). The CDR3 spans 14 residues. The CDR3 coding sequence is TGTGCCAGCAGCTTTCAGAGCTCTGGAAACACCATATATTTT. Translating it yields CASSFQSSGNTIYF.